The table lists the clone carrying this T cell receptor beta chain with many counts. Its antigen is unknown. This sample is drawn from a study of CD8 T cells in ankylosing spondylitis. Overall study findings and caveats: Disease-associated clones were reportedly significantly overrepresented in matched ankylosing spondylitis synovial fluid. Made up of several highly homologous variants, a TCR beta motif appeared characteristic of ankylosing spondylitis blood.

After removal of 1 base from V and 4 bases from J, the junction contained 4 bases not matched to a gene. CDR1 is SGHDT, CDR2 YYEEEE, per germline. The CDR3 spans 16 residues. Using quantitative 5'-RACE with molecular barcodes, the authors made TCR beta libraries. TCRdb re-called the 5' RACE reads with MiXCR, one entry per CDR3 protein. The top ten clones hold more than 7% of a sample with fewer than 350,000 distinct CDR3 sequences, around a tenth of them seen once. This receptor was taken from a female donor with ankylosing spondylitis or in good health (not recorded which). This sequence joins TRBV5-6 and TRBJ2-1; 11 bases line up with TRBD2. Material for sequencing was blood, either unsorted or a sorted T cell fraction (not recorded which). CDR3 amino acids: CASSLTSGSRYNEQFF. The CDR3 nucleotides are TGTGCCAGCAGCTTGACTAGCGGGAGCCGTTACAATGAGCAGTTCTTC.